This T cell receptor (beta chain) was identified during a study of blood T cell repertoires in COVID-19. In the study overall: PBMCs, B-cell-depleted T cells, or T cells were the source of the cDNA or gDNA that made up the material.

Unmatched junction bases numbered 3, after V lost 5 bases and J lost 3 bases. The CDR3 is 16 residues long. Germline assignment: CDR1 SGHVS and CDR2 FQNEAQ. Profiled with immunoSEQ multiplex PCR; TCRdb holds only in-frame clones, not every one. The sample records fewer than 30,000 clones, more than 65% being singletons. Sequenced: peripheral blood. V usage is TRBV7-8 and J usage is TRBJ2-3, with 15 bases aligning to TRBD2. The source is a woman aged 55-70 years with acute or convalescent COVID-19. The CDR3 DNA reads as TGTGCCAGCAGCCTCGGACTAGCGGGGGGGACAGATACGCAGTATTTT. This gives the protein CASSLGLAGGTDTQYF.